This TCR beta chain comes out of a study of blood T cell repertoires in COVID-19. Study-wide context: Acute-phase and convalescent COVID-19 samples originated in the United States, Italy and Spain. Sample material is recorded as cDNA or gDNA derived from T cells, B-cell-depleted T cells, or PBMCs.

Authors' methods: Cell counts per sample came from amplifying reference gene primers. Assay: immunoSEQ multiplex PCR; the TCRdb copy retains only in-frame clones and omits some. V and J calls and clone size are copied from that table; D and trimming were computed from the DNA. Of around 60,000 clones in the sample, around 77% were seen once. This TCR was sampled from a man of 80 years or more with active or convalescent COVID-19. The sequencing input was peripheral blood.

The CDR3 bases are TGTGCCACCCAAGGGGAGGGATTAGACCTCTATGGCTACACCTTC. It specifies CATQGEGLDLYGYTF. This chain connects TRBV10-3 to TRBJ1-2, with D perhaps TRBD1 (5 bases). Germline CDR1 and CDR2: ENHRY and SYGVKD. There are 15 residues in the CDR3. V was cut by 10 bases and J by 4 bases, with 22 bases left in between.